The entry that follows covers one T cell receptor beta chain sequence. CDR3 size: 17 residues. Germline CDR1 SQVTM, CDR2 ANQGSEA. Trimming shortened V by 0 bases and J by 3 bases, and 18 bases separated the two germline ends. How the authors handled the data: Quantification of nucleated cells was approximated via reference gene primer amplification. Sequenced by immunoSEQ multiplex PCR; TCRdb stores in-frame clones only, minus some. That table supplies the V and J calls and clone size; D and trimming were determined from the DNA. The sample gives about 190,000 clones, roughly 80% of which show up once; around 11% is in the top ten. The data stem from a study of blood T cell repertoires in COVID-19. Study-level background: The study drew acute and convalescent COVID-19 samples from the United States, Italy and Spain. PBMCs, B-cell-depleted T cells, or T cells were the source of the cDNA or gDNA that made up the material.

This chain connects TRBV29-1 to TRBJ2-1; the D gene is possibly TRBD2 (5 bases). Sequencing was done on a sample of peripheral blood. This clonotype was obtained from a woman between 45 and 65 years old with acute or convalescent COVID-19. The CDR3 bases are TGCAGCGTTGAAGACCCCGTTTCTCGCGGGTACTACAATGAGCAGTTCTTC. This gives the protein CSVEDPVSRGYYNEQFF.